This TCR beta chain derives from a study of CD8 T cells in ankylosing spondylitis. TCRdb processed the 5' RACE reads anew with MiXCR; each CDR3 protein has one entry. The table shows 250,000 to 400,000 distinct CDR3 sequences, with about 9.9% occurring only once. The V gene end was trimmed by 4 bases and the J gene end by 6 bases; junction bases not matched to a gene: 7. The CDR3 length is 15 residues. The sample holds many counts of this clonotype. Sequencing used blood, either unsorted or a sorted T cell fraction (not recorded which). This clonotype originated in a female donor with ankylosing spondylitis or in good health (not recorded which). The rearrangement links TRBV12-3 or TRBV12-4 to TRBJ2-7; 12 bases agree with TRBD1. CDR3 residues: CASSSRDRGRSEQYF. The DNA for the CDR3 is TGTGCCAGCAGTTCCCGGGACAGGGGGCGAAGCGAGCAGTACTTC.